Listed below are T cell receptor beta chains from one sample, sequenced in a study of blood T cell repertoires in COVID-19. The data were produced by immunoSEQ multiplex PCR, yet TCRdb's version contains in-frame clones alone and is incomplete. In the table there are 90,000 to 130,000 clones, 60% to 85% of which are singletons. The source material was peripheral blood. The source is a woman between 35 and 50 years old with acute or convalescent COVID-19. Both conserved end residues are part of each CDR3. A D gene is named only where the DNA matches it firmly. Size is stated for part of the rows, as once, few or many counts, or as a class when the clone is expanded.

V: TRBV5-5; J: TRBJ2-1; D: TRBD2; size: -; DNA: TGTGCCAGCAGCTATTGGCTAGCGGCCTACAATGAGCAGTTCTTC; CDR3: CASSYWLAAYNEQFF
V: TRBV5-4; J: TRBJ2-2; D: -; size: -; DNA: TGTGCCAGCAGCCGCGGGACCGGTGGCACCGGGGAGCTGTTTTTT; CDR3: CASSRGTGGTGELFF
V: TRBV19; J: TRBJ1-2; D: TRBD1; size: -; DNA: TGTGCCAGTAGAACTCCTGGACAGGGAGGTAACTATGGCTACACCTTC; CDR3: CASRTPGQGGNYGYTF
V: TRBV19; J: TRBJ2-3; D: TRBD2; size: -; DNA: TGTGCCAGTAGTATGGTGGCGGGGGGAGCGCACGATACGCAGTATTTT; CDR3: CASSMVAGGAHDTQYF
V: TRBV7-2; J: TRBJ1-5; D: TRBD1; size: -; DNA: TGTGCCAGCAGCTTAGGTACCGGGACAGGGAAGGGTCAGCCCCAGCATTTT; CDR3: CASSLGTGTGKGQPQHF
V: TRBV2; J: TRBJ2-3; D: TRBD2; size: -; DNA: TGTGCCAGCAGTTGGGGACTAGCGCTCTTTCAAGATACGCAGTATTTT; CDR3: CASSWGLALFQDTQYF
V: TRBV29-1; J: TRBJ1-2; D: -; size: -; DNA: TGCAGCGTTAGGAGGGACTATGGCTACACCTTC; CDR3: CSVRRDYGYTF
V: TRBV18; J: TRBJ1-1; D: -; size: -; DNA: TGTGCCAGCTCACCCCGATACGGCGAGGGAAACACTGAAGCTTTCTTT; CDR3: CASSPRYGEGNTEAFF
V: TRBV15; J: TRBJ2-4; D: TRBD2; size: -; DNA: TGTGCCACCAGCAGAGGTCGGGATAGCGGGGGGGAAAACATTCAGTACTTC; CDR3: CATSRGRDSGGENIQYF
V: TRBV19; J: TRBJ1-4; D: -; size: few; DNA: TGTGCCAGTAGCATACAGGTGGCTCGAGAAAAACTGTTTTTT; CDR3: CASSIQVAREKLFF
V: TRBV19; J: TRBJ1-1; D: TRBD1; size: -; DNA: TGTGCCAGTAGGAGAACAGGGGTCGGGACTGAAGCTTTCTTT; CDR3: CASRRTGVGTEAFF
V: TRBV30; J: TRBJ1-2; D: -; size: once; DNA: TGTGCCCTCCATAACTCGGGTAACTATGGCTACACCTTC; CDR3: CALHNSGNYGYTF
V: TRBV19; J: TRBJ2-3; D: TRBD2; size: once; DNA: TGTGCCAGTAGTGCCGGGGGGGGAAGAAGCACAGATACGCAGTATTTT; CDR3: CASSAGGGRSTDTQYF
V: TRBV28; J: TRBJ2-3; D: -; size: -; DNA: TGTGCCAGCAGGACTGGACAAAGCACAGATACGCAGTATTTT; CDR3: CASRTGQSTDTQYF
V: TRBV5-4; J: TRBJ2-7; D: TRBD2; size: -; DNA: TGTGCCAGCAGCCCCCTGTCGGGGGGGGGCGAGCAGTACTTC; CDR3: CASSPLSGGGEQYF
V: TRBV7-9; J: TRBJ2-5; D: TRBD1; size: -; DNA: TGTGCCAGCAGCTTAGGGACAGGGGGCTTAGAGACCCAGTACTTC; CDR3: CASSLGTGGLETQYF
V: TRBV28; J: TRBJ1-1; D: -; size: -; DNA: TGTGCCAGCCTAACCCCACAGGGTAACACTGAAGCTTTCTTT; CDR3: CASLTPQGNTEAFF
V: TRBV3-1/TRBV3-2; J: TRBJ1-1; D: TRBD1; size: -; DNA: TGTGCCAGCAGCCAATGGGGACAGGGGGCGCTCGCTGAAGCTTTCTTT; CDR3: CASSQWGQGALAEAFF
V: TRBV28; J: TRBJ1-1; D: TRBD1; size: -; DNA: TGTGCCAGCAGTTTATTAAGGCAGGGGGTCGCTGAAGCTTTCTTT; CDR3: CASSLLRQGVAEAFF
V: TRBV2; J: TRBJ2-1; D: -; size: medium-sized; DNA: TGTGCCAGCAGTGACCCTCACGCAGGGCAGAGCTCCTACAATGAGCAGTTCTTC; CDR3: CASSDPHAGQSSYNEQFF
V: TRBV20-1; J: TRBJ2-5; D: -; size: -; DNA: TGCAGTGCTAGACCACTAGAGACCCAGTACTTC; CDR3: CSARPLETQYF
V: TRBV6-1; J: TRBJ2-6; D: -; size: few; DNA: TGTGCCAGCAGTGAGGACAGCTCTGGGGCCAACGTCCTGACTTTC; CDR3: CASSEDSSGANVLTF
V: TRBV28; J: TRBJ1-1; D: -; size: -; DNA: TGTGCCAGCAACTACAGGGTTGAAGCTTTCTTT; CDR3: CASNYRVEAFF
V: TRBV28; J: TRBJ1-1; D: TRBD1; size: few; DNA: TGTGCCAGCCTACTCGGGACAGCTTTCACTGAAGCTTTCTTT; CDR3: CASLLGTAFTEAFF
V: TRBV7-9; J: TRBJ1-3; D: TRBD1; size: -; DNA: TGTGCCAGCAGCTCTAACAGGGGGATTTATGGAAACACCATATATTTT; CDR3: CASSSNRGIYGNTIYF
V: TRBV18; J: TRBJ2-1; D: -; size: once; DNA: TGTGCCAGCTCACCCTTATTGGAGAGCTCCTACAATGAGCAGTTCTTC; CDR3: CASSPLLESSYNEQFF
V: TRBV30; J: TRBJ1-4; D: TRBD1; size: -; DNA: TGTGCCTGGAGTGTCTGGGACAGGGCAAAGGAAAAACTGTTTTTT; CDR3: CAWSVWDRAKEKLFF
V: TRBV7-2; J: TRBJ2-3; D: -; size: -; DNA: TGTGCCAGCAGCTTACAGGGGTTTGATACGCAGTATTTT; CDR3: CASSLQGFDTQYF